This T cell receptor beta chain comes out of a study of siplizumab effects on memory and regulatory T cells. Profiling relied on immunoSEQ multiplex PCR, and the TCRdb table lists in-frame clones only, not all of them. The table shows under 70,000 clones, with roughly 85% occurring only once. There are 14 residues in the CDR3. Germline values: CDR1 MNHNS, CDR2 SASEGT. Trimming removed 10 bases from V and 3 bases from J, with 19 bases in between. Material for sequencing was memory CD4+ T cells sorted from blood. The chain has TRBV6-1 and TRBJ2-7, with D possibly TRBD1 on 5 matching bases. The sequence came from a human donor in good health. This chain's CDR3 is CAIQGYPLDYEQYF. The CDR3 DNA reads TGTGCCATTCAGGGATACCCATTAGACTACGAGCAGTACTTC.